This entry concerns a single T cell receptor beta chain. This specimen comes from a study of blood T cell repertoires in COVID-19. This table comes from immunoSEQ multiplex PCR, and its TCRdb copy is limited to in-frame clones, with some not included. The sample carries 150,000 to 200,000 clones, over 75% recorded once. CDR1 SGHAT and CDR2 FQNNGV come from the germline V gene. Trimming removed 8 bases at V and 0 bases at J, with 10 bases between. This CDR3 contains 13 residues. Clinical history reported by participants formed the basis on which cohorts were assigned. The TCR comes from a man aged 35 to 55 who had recovered from COVID-19. Input material: PBMCs or T cells enriched from blood (not recorded which). The chain carries TRBV11-2 and TRBJ1-2; weak D call: TRBD1 (5 bases). The CDR3 region has the DNA TGTGCCAGCTCCCCGGGGGCTAACTATGGCTACACCTTC. It specifies CASSPGANYGYTF. The full variable domain, its missing parts supplied by reference TRBV11-2 and TRBJ1-2, is EAGVAQSPRYKIIEKRQSVAFWCNPISGHATLYWYQQILGQGPKLLIQFQNNGVVDDSQLPKDRFSAERLKGVDSTLKIQPAKLEDSAVYLCASSPGANYGYTFGSGTRLTVV.